The TCR beta chain under discussion was sequenced for a study of response to subunit inactivated influenza vaccine. TCRdb redid the calling of the RT-PCR reads with MiXCR, one entry per CDR3 protein. The sample includes under 550,000 distinct CDR3 sequences, about 7.6% of them seen just once. This CDR3 region has 15 residues. Unmatched junction bases numbered 12, after V lost 5 bases and J lost 7 bases. The germline V gene encodes CDR1 DFQATT and CDR2 SNEGSKA (reference sequence). This clonotype was picked up many times. Its target is unknown. The study's findings and limits: The study's authors posited that every seasonal influenza vaccination enlists few new T cells.

The V and J genes are TRBV20-1 and TRBJ2-1; 9 nucleotides align to TRBD2. This TCR came from a man between 50 and 69 years old who received an inactivated influenza vaccine. Sequenced material: PBMCs from blood, taken 23 months after vaccination. The CDR3 is CSASLLSGGKNEQFF. The CDR3 DNA follows: TGCAGTGCTTCCCTCCTCAGCGGGGGGAAGAATGAGCAGTTCTTC.